This T cell receptor (beta chain) was identified in a study of response to subunit inactivated influenza vaccine. The table lists this clonotype with a few counts. The CDR3 consists of 15 residues. V lost 5 bases and J lost 9; bases outside the gene matches: 3. MiXCR, applied by TCRdb to the RT-PCR reads, yields one record per CDR3 protein. The sample has approximately 480,000 distinct CDR3 sequences, 11% seen once. The material sequenced was PBMCs from blood, taken about 40 days after vaccination. The J gene is TRBJ2-2, the V gene TRBV12-3 or TRBV12-4; TRBD2 agrees at 16 bases. The sequence was obtained from a man aged 45-65 years who received an inactivated influenza vaccine. This CDR3 reads CASSQGLAGGRELFF. The CDR3 DNA follows: TGTGCCAGCAGTCAGGGACTAGCGGGGGGGCGGGAGCTGTTTTTT.